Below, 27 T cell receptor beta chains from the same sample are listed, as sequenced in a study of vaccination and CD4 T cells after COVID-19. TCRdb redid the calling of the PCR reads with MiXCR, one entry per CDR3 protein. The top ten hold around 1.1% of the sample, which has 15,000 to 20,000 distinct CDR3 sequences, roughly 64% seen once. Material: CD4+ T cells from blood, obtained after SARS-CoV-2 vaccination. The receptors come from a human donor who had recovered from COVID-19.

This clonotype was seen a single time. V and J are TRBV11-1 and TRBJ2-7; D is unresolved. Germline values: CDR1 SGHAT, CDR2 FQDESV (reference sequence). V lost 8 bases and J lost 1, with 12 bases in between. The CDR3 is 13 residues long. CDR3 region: CASARGGSYEQYF. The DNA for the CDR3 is TGTGCCAGCGCCAGAGGTGGATCCTACGAGCAGTACTTC.

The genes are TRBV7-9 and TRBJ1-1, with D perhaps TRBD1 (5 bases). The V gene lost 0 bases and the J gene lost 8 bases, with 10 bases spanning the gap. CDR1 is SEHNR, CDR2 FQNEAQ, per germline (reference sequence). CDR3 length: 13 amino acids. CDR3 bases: TGTGCCAGCAGCTTAGCGCCGACAGCCGAAGCTTTCTTT. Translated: CASSLAPTAEAFF.

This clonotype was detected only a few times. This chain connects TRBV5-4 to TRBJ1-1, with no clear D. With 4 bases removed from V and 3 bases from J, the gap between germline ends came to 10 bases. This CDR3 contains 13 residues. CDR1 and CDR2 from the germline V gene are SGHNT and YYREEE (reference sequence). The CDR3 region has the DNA TGTGCCAGCAGCCGTCAAAGTTACACTGAAGCTTTCTTT. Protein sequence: CASSRQSYTEAFF.

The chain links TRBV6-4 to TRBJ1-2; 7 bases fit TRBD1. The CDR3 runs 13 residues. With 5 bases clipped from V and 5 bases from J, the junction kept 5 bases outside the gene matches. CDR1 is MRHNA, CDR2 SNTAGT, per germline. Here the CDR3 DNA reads TGTGCCAGCAGTCCGACAGGGATGTATGGCTACACCTTC. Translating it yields CASSPTGMYGYTF.

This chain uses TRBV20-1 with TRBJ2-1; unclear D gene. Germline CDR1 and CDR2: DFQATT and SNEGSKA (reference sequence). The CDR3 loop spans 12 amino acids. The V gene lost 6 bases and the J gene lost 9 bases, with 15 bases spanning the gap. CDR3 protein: CSAQGSFIEQFF. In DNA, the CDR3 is TGCAGTGCCCAAGGGTCTTTTATTGAGCAGTTCTTC.

The CDR3 here is CASSLVPRNSPLHF. CDR3 sequence (DNA): TGTGCCAGCAGCTTAGTGCCCAGAAATTCACCCCTCCACTTT. The rearrangement uses TRBV7-2 and TRBJ1-6, with D unresolved. There are 14 residues in the CDR3. V was cut by 1 base and J by 7 bases, with 8 bases left in between. Germline V gene sequence: CDR1 SGHTA, CDR2 FQGNSA. Full variable domain (rest looked up from reference TRBV7-2 and TRBJ1-6): GAGVSQSPSNKVTEKGKDVELRCDPISGHTALYWYRQSLGQGLEFLIYFQGNSAPDKSGLPSDRFSAERTGGSVSTLTIQRTQQEDSAVYLCASSLVPRNSPLHFGNGTRLTVT.

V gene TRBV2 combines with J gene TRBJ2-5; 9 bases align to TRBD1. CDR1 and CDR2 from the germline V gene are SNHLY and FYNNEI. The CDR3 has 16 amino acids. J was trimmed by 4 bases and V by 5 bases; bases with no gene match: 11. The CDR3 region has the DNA TGTGCCAGCAGTCCCCCGGGACAGGGACTAAGAGAGACCCAGTACTTC. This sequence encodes CASSPPGQGLRETQYF.

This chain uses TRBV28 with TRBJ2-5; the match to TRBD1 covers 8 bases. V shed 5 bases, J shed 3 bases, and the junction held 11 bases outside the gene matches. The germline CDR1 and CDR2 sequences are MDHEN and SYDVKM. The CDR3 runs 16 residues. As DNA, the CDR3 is TGTGCCAGCAGTCACAGGACAGGGTGGGGAGAAGAGACCCAGTACTTC. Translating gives CASSHRTGWGEETQYF.

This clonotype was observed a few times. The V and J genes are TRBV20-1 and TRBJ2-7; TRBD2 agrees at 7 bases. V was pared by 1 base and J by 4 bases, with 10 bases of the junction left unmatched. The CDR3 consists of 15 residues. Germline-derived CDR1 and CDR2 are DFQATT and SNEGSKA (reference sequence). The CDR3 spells CSARVTGGEGYEQYF. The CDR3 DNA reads TGCAGTGCTAGAGTCACTGGCGGGGAGGGTTACGAGCAGTACTTC.

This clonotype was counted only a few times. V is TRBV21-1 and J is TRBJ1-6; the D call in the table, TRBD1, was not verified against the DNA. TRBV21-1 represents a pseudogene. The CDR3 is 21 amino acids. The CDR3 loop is CASSKAETTGGGVVHNSPLHF. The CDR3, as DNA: TGTGCCAGCAGCAAAGCAGAAACGACAGGGGGCGGGGTTGTGCATAATTCACCCCTCCACTTT.

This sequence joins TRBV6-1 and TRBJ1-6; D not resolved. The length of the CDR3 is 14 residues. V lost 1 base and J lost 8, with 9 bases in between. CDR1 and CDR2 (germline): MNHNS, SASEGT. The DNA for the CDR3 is TGTGCCAGCAGTGAAGGGTGGAGGGATTCACCCCTCCACTTT. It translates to CASSEGWRDSPLHF.

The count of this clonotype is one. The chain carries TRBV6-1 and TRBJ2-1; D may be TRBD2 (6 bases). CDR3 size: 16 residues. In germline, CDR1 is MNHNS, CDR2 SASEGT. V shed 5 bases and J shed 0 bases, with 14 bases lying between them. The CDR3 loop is CASSLRGGNSYNEQFF. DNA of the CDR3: TGTGCCAGCAGTCTACGAGGCGGGAACTCCTACAATGAGCAGTTCTTC.

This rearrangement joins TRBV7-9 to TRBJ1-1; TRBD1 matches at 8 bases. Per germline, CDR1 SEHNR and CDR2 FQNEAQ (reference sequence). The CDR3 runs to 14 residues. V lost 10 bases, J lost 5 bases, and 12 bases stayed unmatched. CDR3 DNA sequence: TGTGCCACAATGACAACAGGGGGTAGAACTGAAGCTTTCTTT. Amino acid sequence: CATMTTGGRTEAFF.

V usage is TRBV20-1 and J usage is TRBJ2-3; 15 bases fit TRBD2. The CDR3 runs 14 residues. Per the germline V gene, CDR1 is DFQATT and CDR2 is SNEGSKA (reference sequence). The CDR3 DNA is TGCACGGGACTAGCGGGGGGAAGCACAGATACGCAGTATTTT. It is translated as CTGLAGGSTDTQYF.

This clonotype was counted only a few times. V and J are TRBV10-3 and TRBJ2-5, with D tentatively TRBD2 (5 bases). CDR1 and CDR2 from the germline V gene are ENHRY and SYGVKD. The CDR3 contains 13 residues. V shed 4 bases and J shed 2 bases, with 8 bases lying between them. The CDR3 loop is CAISAPGQETQYF. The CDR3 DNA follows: TGTGCCATCAGTGCCCCGGGGCAAGAGACCCAGTACTTC.

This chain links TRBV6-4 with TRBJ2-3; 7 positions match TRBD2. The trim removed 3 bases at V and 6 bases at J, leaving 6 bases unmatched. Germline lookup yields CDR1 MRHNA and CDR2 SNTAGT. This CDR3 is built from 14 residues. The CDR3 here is CASSEGSGSDTQYF. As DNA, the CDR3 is TGTGCCAGCAGTGAAGGTAGCGGGTCGGATACGCAGTATTTT.

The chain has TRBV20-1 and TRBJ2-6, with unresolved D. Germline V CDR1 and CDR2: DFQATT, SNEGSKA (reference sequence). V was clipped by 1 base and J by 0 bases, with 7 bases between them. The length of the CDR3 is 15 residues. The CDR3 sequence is CSARAPVSGANVLTF. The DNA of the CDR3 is TGCAGTGCTAGAGCCCCGGTCTCTGGGGCCAACGTCCTGACTTTC.

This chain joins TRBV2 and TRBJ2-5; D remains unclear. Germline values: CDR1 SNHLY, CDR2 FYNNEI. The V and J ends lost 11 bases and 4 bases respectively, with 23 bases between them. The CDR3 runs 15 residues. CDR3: CAGTSRGNDGETQYF. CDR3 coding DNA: TGTGCCGGCACGTCTCGCGGAAATGATGGAGAGACCCAGTACTTC.

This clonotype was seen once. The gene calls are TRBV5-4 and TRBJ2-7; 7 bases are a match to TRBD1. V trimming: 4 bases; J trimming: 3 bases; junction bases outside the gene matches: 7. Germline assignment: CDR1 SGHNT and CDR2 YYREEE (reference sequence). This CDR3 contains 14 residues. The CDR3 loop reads CASSPGTDFYEQYF. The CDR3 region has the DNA TGTGCCAGCAGCCCCGGGACAGACTTCTACGAGCAGTACTTC.

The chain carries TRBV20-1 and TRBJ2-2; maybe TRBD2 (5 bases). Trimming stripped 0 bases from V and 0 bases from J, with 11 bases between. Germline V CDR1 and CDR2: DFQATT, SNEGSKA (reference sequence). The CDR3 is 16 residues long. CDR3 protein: CSARDLGSANTGELFF. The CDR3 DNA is TGCAGTGCTAGAGATCTAGGGAGCGCGAACACCGGGGAGCTGTTTTTT.

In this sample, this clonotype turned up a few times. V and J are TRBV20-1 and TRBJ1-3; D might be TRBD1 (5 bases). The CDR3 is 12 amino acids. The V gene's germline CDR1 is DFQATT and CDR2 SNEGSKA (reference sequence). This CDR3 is CSASPGGTTIYF. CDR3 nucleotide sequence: TGCAGCGCCTCACCGGGGGGAACTACCATATATTTT.

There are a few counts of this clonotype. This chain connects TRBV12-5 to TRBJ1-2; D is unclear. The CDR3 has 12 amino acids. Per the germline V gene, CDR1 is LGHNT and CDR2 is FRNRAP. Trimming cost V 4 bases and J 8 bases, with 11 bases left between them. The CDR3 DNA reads TGTGCTAGTGGTTCGCCAGTTGGAGGCTACACCTTC. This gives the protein CASGSPVGGYTF. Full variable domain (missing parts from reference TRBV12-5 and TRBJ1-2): DARVTQTPRHKVTEMGQEVTMRCQPILGHNTVFWYRQTMMQGLELLAYFRNRAPLDDSGMPKDRFSAEMPDATLATLKIQPSEPRDSAVYFCASGSPVGGYTFGSGTRLTVV.

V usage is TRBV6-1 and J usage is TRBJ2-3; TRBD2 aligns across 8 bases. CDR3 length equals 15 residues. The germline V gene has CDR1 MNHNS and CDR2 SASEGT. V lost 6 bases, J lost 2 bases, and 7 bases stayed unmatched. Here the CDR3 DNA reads TGTGCCAGCAGGGGAGCGGGGGAAACCACAGATACGCAGTATTTT. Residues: CASRGAGETTDTQYF.

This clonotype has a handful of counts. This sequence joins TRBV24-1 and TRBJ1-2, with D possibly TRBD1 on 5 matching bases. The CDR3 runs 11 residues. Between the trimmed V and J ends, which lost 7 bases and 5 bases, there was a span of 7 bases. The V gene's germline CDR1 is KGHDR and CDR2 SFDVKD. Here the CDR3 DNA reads TGTGCCACCAGCGGGGGGTATGGCTACACCTTC. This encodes CATSGGYGYTF.

CDR3 bases: TGTGCCAGCAGCGTGGCAGGGGAATACCAAGAGACCCAGTACTTC. This encodes CASSVAGEYQETQYF. The chain carries TRBV9 and TRBJ2-5, with D possibly TRBD1 on 6 matching bases. This CDR3 spans 15 amino acids. The germline gives CDR1 SGDLS, CDR2 YYNGEE. V was shortened by 2 bases and J by 0 bases, with 11 bases between the two germline ends.

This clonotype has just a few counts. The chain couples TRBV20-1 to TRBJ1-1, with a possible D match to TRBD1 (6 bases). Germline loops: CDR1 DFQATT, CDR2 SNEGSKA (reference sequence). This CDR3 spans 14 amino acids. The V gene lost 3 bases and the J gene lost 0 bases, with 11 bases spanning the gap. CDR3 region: CSASLDSMNTEAFF. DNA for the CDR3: TGCAGTGCTAGTTTGGACAGCATGAACACTGAAGCTTTCTTT.

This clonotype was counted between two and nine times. The CDR3 reads CASSSGTGLPPTCMHRGNQPQHF. The CDR3 DNA follows: TGTGCCAGCAGCTCCGGGACAGGGCTACCTCCGACCTGTATGCATAGAGGCAATCAGCCCCAGCATTTT. The rearrangement uses TRBV12-1 and TRBJ1-5; no DNA check was done on the table's D call, TRBD1. TRBV12-1 has pseudogene status. There are 23 residues in the CDR3.